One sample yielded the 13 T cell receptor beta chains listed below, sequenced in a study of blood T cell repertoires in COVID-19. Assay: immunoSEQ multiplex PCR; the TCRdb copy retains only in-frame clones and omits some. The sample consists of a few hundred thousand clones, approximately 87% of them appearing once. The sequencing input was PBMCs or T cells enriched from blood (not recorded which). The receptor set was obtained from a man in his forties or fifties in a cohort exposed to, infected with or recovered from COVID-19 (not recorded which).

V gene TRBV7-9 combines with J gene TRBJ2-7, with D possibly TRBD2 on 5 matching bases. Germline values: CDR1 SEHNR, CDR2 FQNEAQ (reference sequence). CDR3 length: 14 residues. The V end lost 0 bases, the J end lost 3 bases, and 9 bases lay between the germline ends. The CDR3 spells CASSLAGIGYEQYF. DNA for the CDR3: TGTGCCAGCAGCTTAGCCGGGATCGGCTACGAGCAGTACTTC.

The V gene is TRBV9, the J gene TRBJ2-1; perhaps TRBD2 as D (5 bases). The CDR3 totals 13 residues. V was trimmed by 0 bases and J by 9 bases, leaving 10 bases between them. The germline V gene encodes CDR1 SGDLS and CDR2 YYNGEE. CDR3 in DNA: TGTGCCAGCAGCGTAGTTGAGACTACTGAGCAGTTCTTC. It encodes CASSVVETTEQFF.

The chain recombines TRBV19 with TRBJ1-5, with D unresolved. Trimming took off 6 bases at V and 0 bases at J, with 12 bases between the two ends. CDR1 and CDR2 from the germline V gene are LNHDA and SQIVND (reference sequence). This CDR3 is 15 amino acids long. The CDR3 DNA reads TGTGCCAGTAGCGCCCGAGACTTTAGCAATCAGCCCCAGCATTTT. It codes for CASSARDFSNQPQHF. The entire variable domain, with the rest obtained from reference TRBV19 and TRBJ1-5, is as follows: DGGITQSPKYLFRKEGQNVTLSCEQNLNHDAMYWYRQDPGQGLRLIYYSQIVNDFQKGDIAEGYSVSREKKESFPLTVTSAQKNPTAFYLCASSARDFSNQPQHFGDGTRLSIL.

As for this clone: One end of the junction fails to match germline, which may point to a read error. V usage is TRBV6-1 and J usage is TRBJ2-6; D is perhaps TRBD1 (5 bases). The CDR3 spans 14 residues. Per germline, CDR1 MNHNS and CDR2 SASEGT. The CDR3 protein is CASGDSSGANVLTF. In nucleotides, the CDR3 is TGTGCCAGCGGTGACAGCTCTGGGGCCAACGTCCTGACTTTC.

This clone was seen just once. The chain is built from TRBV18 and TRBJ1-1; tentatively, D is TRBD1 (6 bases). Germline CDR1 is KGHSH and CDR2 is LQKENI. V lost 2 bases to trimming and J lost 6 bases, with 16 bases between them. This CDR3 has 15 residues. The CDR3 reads CASSPLGAGGAEAFF. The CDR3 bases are TGTGCCAGCTCACCATTGGGGGCCGGTGGGGCTGAAGCTTTCTTT.

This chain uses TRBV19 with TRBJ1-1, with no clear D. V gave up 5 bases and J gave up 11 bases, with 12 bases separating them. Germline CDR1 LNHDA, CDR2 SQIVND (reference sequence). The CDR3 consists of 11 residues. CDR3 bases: TGTGCCAGTAGTTTCACAGCTGGGGCTTTCTTT. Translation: CASSFTAGAFF.

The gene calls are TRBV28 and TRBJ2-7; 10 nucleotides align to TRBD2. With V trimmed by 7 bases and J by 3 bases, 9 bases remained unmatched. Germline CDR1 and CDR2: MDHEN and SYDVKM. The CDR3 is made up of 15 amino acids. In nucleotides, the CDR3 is TGTGCCAGCAACCCACCAGCGGGAGGGTACTACGAGCAGTACTTC. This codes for CASNPPAGGYYEQYF.

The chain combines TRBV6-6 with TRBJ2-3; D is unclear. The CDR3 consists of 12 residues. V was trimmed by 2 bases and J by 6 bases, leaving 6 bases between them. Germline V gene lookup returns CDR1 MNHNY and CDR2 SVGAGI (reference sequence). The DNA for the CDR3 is TGTGCCAGCAGTTACGCGGTTGATACGCAGTATTTT. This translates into CASSYAVDTQYF.

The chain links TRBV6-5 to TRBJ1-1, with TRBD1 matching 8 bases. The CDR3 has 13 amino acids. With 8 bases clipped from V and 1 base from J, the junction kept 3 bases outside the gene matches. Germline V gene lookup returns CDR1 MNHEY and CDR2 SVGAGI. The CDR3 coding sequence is TGTGCCAGCCACAGGGGGACGAACACTGAAGCTTTCTTT. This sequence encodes CASHRGTNTEAFF.

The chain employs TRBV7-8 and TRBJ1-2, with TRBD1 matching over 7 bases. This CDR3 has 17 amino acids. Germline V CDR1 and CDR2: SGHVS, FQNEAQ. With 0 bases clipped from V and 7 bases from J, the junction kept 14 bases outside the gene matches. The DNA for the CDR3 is TGTGCCAGCAGCTTAGCTTTGCGGGACAGCTGGCTGGGTGGCTACACCTTC. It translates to CASSLALRDSWLGGYTF.

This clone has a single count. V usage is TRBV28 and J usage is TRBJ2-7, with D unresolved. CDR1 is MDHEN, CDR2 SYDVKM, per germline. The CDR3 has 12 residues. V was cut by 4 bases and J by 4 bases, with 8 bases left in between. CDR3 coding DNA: TGTGCCAGCAGTTCTCTCCAGTACGAGCAGTACTTC. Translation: CASSSLQYEQYF.

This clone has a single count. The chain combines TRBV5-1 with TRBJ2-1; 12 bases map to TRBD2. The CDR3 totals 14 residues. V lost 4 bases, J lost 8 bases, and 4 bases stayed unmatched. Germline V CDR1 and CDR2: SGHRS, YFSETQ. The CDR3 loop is CASSPTSGSDEQFF. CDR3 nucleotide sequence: TGCGCCAGCAGCCCGACTAGCGGGAGCGATGAGCAGTTCTTC.

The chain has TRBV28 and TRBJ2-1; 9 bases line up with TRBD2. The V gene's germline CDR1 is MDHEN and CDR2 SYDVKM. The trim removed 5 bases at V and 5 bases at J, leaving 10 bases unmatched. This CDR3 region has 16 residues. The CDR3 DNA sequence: TGTGCCAGCAGTCAAATCTCTAGCGGGATCCACAATGAGCAGTTCTTC. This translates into CASSQISSGIHNEQFF.